This T cell receptor (beta chain) was observed in a study of identical twins. Points from the study as a whole: Abundant beta clonotypes from cord blood bore fewer insertions; memory repertoires lacked this pattern.

TCRdb itself ran the 5' RACE reads through MiXCR, one entry per CDR3 protein. The sample lists about 220,000 distinct CDR3 sequences, roughly 7.5% occurring once. Remarks on this clonotype: What it binds is not known.

There are 16 residues in the CDR3. V shed 3 bases, J shed 3 bases, and the junction held 7 bases outside the gene matches. The germline V gene has CDR1 LNHDA and CDR2 SQIVND (reference sequence). This same sample was also part of a study on yellow fever vaccine responses in identical twins.

This TCR derives from a woman aged 18-29 years in good health. The chain recombines TRBV19 with TRBJ2-2; 7 bases match TRBD1. Sequenced sample: memory (CD45RO+) T cells sorted from blood. CDR3 DNA sequence: TGTGCCAGTAGTATGGGACAGACGGGCTACACCGGGGAGCTGTTTTTT. Its protein is CASSMGQTGYTGELFF. Using reference TRBV19 and TRBJ2-2 for the parts outside the CDR3, the full variable domain is DGGITQSPKYLFRKEGQNVTLSCEQNLNHDAMYWYRQDPGQGLRLIYYSQIVNDFQKGDIAEGYSVSREKKESFPLTVTSAQKNPTAFYLCASSMGQTGYTGELFFGEGSRLTVL.